This TCR beta chain emerged from a study of cytomegalovirus exposure and HLA in healthy donors. Notes on the study in general: The analysis excluded some indistinguishable V segments, including TRBV6-2 and TRBV6-3. A reported reduction in N-insertions relative to the roughly 640-donor mean was seen in an Asian-associated ancestry cluster in a later analysis. Analysis was carried out at a later point, and it linked a missense DCLRE1C variant to TCR beta V- and J-gene trimming.

13 Jbeta primers and 60 Vbeta primers were used for the PCR. Profiling relied on immunoSEQ multiplex PCR, and the TCRdb table lists in-frame clones only, not all of them. This sample yields 150,000 or so clones, of which approximately 82% are seen a single time; 1.9% belongs to the top ten. Germline CDR1 MDHEN, CDR2 SYDVKM. Trimming took 6 bases from V and 7 from J; bases not matched to a gene: 9. The CDR3 contains 14 residues. This clone turned up a few times. Its cognate antigen is unknown. The gene calls are TRBV28 and TRBJ2-1; 7 nucleotides match TRBD1. The sequence was obtained from a woman between 35 and 50 years old in good health and CMV-seronegative. Sequenced input: PBMCs. The CDR3 spells CASRADRHRNEQFF. CDR3 coding DNA: TGTGCCAGCAGAGCGGACAGGCACCGAAATGAGCAGTTCTTC.